The 5 T cell receptor beta chains reported below all come from one sample, sequenced in a study of Ad26.COV2.S vaccination and SARS-CoV-2 variants (dated by TCRdb to about 2021). Preparation of the library involved the immunoSEQ multiplex PCR assay. In TCRdb, the immuneACCESS table is reduced to in-frame sequences with V and J assigned. These tables do not hold every clone; where another copy was compared, an unresolved V gene accounts for under half, and the others remain unexplained. This sample is represented by 300,000 to 350,000 clones; approximately 90% of them were singletons. Of the sample, just under 5% is held by the ten largest clones. The treatment or condition label on this specimen signifies: some 20 received Ad26.COV2.S at low or high dose, single or two shots; about 5 received placebo; per-sample allocation not given. Repertoires of vaccine and placebo recipients were sequenced from samples taken on day 63 after the first injection.

The sample in question was peripheral blood, obtained in a trial of Ad26.COV2.S vaccine versus placebo. These receptors all stem from a person between 18 and 65 years old who received the Ad26.COV2.S COVID-19 vaccine or a placebo.

V and J are TRBV7-9 and TRBJ2-4, with D perhaps assigned TRBD1 or TRBD2 (6 bases each). The J call could be wrong; TRBJ2-5 is a better fit for the DNA end. In germline, CDR1 is SEHNR, CDR2 FQNEAQ (reference sequence). This CDR3 region has 15 residues. CDR3 nucleotides: TGTGCCAGCAGCTCCGGAGGGGGGACATCCTCGACCCAGTACTTC. Translation: CASSSGGGTSSTQYF.

The chain employs TRBV10-3 and TRBJ2-7; 11 nucleotides line up with TRBD2. The CDR3 runs to 14 residues. CDR1 is ENHRY and CDR2 is SYGVKD in the germline V gene. V lost 3 bases, J lost 7 bases, and 5 bases stayed unmatched. The CDR3 protein is CAISEEIAGGEQYF. As DNA, the CDR3 is TGTGCCATCAGTGAAGAAATAGCGGGAGGGGAGCAGTACTTC.

V is TRBV2 and J is TRBJ1-2, with 11 nucleotides matching TRBD1. From germline, CDR1 is SNHLY and CDR2 FYNNEI. V shed 3 bases and J 1 base; nucleotides not matched to a gene: 7. The CDR3 loop spans 17 amino acids. CDR3 sequence reads: CASSDFGTGGVNYGYTF. The CDR3 nucleotides read TGTGCCAGCAGTGATTTCGGGACAGGGGGAGTTAACTATGGCTACACCTTC.

The chain recombines TRBV13 with TRBJ1-2; a possible D gene is TRBD1 (5 bases). The length of the CDR3 is 14 residues. V was clipped by 2 bases and J by 3 bases, with 10 bases between them. Germline CDR1 is PRHDT and CDR2 is FYEKMQ (reference sequence). CDR3 residues: CASSLRQGDYGYTF. The CDR3 coding sequence is TGTGCCAGCAGCTTAAGGCAGGGTGACTATGGCTACACCTTC. Variable domain in full (rest from reference TRBV13 and TRBJ1-2): AAGVIQSPRHLIKEKRETATLKCYPIPRHDTVYWYQQGPGQDPQFLISFYEKMQSDKGSIPDRFSAQQFSDYHSELNMSSLELGDSALYFCASSLRQGDYGYTFGSGTRLTVV.

The V gene is TRBV28, the J gene TRBJ2-7, with unresolved D. The germline V gene has CDR1 MDHEN and CDR2 SYDVKM. Trimming took off 6 bases at V and 3 bases at J, with 9 bases between the two ends. The CDR3 has 12 amino acids. CDR3 protein: CASSSIRYEQYF. The CDR3 nucleotides read TGTGCCAGCAGCTCTATCCGCTACGAGCAGTACTTC.